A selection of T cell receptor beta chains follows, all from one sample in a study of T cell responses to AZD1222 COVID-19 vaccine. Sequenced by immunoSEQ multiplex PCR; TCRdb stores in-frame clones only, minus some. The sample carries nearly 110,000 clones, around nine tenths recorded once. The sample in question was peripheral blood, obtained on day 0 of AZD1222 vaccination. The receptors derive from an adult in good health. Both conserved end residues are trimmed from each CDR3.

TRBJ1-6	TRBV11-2	ASSLVGRLNSPLH
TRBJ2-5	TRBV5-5	ASSSGTSGVQVETQY
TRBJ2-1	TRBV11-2	ASSVPSNEQF
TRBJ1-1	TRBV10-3	AISEVPGQGTEAF
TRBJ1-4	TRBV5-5	ASRLEGGKLF
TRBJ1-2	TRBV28	ASIAGSNYGYT
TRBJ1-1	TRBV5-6	ASSLSGREAF
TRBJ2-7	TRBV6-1	ASSESGSATGASYEQY
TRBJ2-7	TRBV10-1	ASSEQGKREQY
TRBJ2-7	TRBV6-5	ASRTGGVVNEQY
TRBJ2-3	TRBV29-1	SVERQGKTDTQY
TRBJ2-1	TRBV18	ASSRGTSGRSWNEQF
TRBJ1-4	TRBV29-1	SARDEKLF
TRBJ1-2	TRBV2	ASSEEWANYGYT
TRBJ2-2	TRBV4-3	ASSQDHRARELF
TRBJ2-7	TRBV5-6	ASSRPRDSSYEQY
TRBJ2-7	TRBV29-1	SVAVTVSYEQY
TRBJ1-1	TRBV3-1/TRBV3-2	ASSLTHRNTEAF
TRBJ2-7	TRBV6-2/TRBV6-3	ASSYMGGGAYEQY
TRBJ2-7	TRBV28	ASRGAGSGEQY
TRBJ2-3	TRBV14	ASSQGGTQY
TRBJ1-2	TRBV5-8	ASSLTGYENGYT
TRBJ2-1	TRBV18	ASSPGIADSYNEQF
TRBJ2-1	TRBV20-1	SASHGPPLQLVDEQF
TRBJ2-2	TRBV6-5	ASSLDRGETGELF
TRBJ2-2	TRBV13	ASSPTPGELF
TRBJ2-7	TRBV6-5	ASSYGLAYEQY
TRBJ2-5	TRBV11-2	ASSLFAGQGTGKTQY
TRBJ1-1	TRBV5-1	ASSRGRGRAEAF
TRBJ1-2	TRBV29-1	SIDYGYT
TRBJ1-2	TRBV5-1	ASSLEEGANYGYT
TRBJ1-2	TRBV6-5	ASRSDRSRVYGYT
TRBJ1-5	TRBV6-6	ATREGVSNQPQH
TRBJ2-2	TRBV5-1	ASRERTNTGELF
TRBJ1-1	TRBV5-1	ASSLGLSLNTEAF
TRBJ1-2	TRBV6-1	ASSDAAGGFDYGYT
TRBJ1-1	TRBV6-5	ASWRTANTEAF